These T cell receptor beta chains were read from a single sample in a study of blood T cell repertoires in COVID-19. Profiling relied on immunoSEQ multiplex PCR, and the TCRdb table lists in-frame clones only, not all of them. The sample includes roughly 290,000 clones, 90% seen only once; the top ten take 1.7%. Sequenced material: PBMCs or T cells enriched from blood (not recorded which). The receptors shown here come from a woman between 18 and 30 years old with acute COVID-19. Each CDR3 is given without its conserved first and last residue.

TRBV7-2	14	TRBJ2-5	ASSSNTWTVGETQY
TRBV7-2	14	TRBJ1-2	ASSLEGQAIRYGYT
TRBV24-1	12	TRBJ1-2	ATSDPGVEGGYT
TRBV5-1	13	TRBJ1-4	ASSLRTAVNEKLF
TRBV29-1	11	TRBJ2-1	SVGSGPYNEQF
TRBV28	11	TRBJ2-7	ASKLPSSYEQY
TRBV29-1	13	TRBJ1-1	SVVTGVGVYTEAF
TRBV5-1	13	TRBJ1-2	ASSLAQGWNYGYT
TRBV28	13	TRBJ2-1	ASTELAANYNEQF
TRBV14	12	TRBJ2-7	ASSKSTGSYEQY
TRBV5-1	14	TRBJ2-6	ASSLTTGPGANVLT
TRBV6-5	12	TRBJ1-5	ASSRDFSNQPQH
TRBV24-1	13	TRBJ1-2	ATSLGTAGVDGYT
TRBV5-1	13	TRBJ1-4	ASSLGRGSGEKLF
TRBV18	12	TRBJ1-2	ASSPRQGAGGYT
TRBV19	11	TRBJ1-1	ASSPVGGAAAF
TRBV21-1	15	TRBJ2-5	ASTGGLAGGPFPPQY
TRBV7-8	12	TRBJ1-2	ASSLGPASYGYT
TRBV4-1	13	TRBJ2-5	ASSPTSTGVETQY
TRBV4-2	14	TRBJ2-3	ASSQDRDRGVDTQY
TRBV4-2	17	TRBJ2-7	ASSQGSSLAGPLPYEQY
TRBV7-9	11	TRBJ1-2	ASSLGDKGGYT
TRBV5-6	14	TRBJ2-5	ASSFFSGTNQETQY